One sample yielded the 13 T cell receptor beta chains listed below, sequenced in a study of response to subunit inactivated influenza vaccine. MiXCR, applied by TCRdb to the RT-PCR reads, yields one record per CDR3 protein. Found here are 600,000 to 850,000 distinct CDR3 sequences, 12% to 15% of them singletons; the top ten hold 6.5% to 8%. Sequences were derived from PBMCs from blood, sampled roughly 2 weeks before vaccination. These TCRs come from a man over 45 who received an inactivated influenza vaccine.

This rearrangement joins TRBV7-9 to TRBJ2-5, with 10 positions matching TRBD1. This CDR3 has 16 amino acids. V lost 5 bases and J lost 4; bases outside the gene matches: 10. Germline V CDR1 and CDR2: SEHNR, FQNEAQ (reference sequence). CDR3 amino acids: CASSLARDRGRETQYF. Here the CDR3 DNA reads TGTGCCAGCAGCCTTGCTCGGGACAGGGGTAGAGAGACCCAGTACTTC.

In this sample, this clonotype turned up once. The chain couples TRBV6-2 or TRBV6-3 to TRBJ2-6; D gene unclear. CDR1 and CDR2 from the germline V gene are MNHEY and SVGEGT. The germline V and J ends were trimmed by 2 bases and 0 bases, with 8 bases remaining between them. The CDR3 runs to 16 residues. The CDR3 DNA is TGTGCCAGCAGTTACGCCAGTTACTCTGGGGCCAACGTCCTGACTTTC. Protein: CASSYASYSGANVLTF.

This clonotype occurred a few times. The chain links TRBV5-1 to TRBJ2-3; 7 bases match TRBD1. V lost 4 bases and J lost 2; bases outside the gene matches: 7. The germline V gene has CDR1 SGHRS and CDR2 YFSETQ. The CDR3 is 15 residues long. CDR3 nucleotide sequence: TGCGCCAGCAGCCAGGGACAGCCCAACACAGATACGCAGTATTTT. Protein sequence: CASSQGQPNTDTQYF.

This clonotype was recorded a few times. The J gene is TRBJ2-2, the V gene TRBV12-3 or TRBV12-4; 8 positions agree with TRBD2. The J segment lost 6 bases and the V segment lost 7 bases, leaving 13 bases of the junction unmatched. This CDR3 contains 16 residues. The CDR3, as DNA: TGTGCCAGCACCGTACCTGACGGGAGGGCCCCCGGGGAGCTGTTTTTT. It yields the protein CASTVPDGRAPGELFF.

This clonotype was detected many times. The CDR3 spells CASSYVAQYNEQFF. The CDR3 DNA sequence: TGTGCCAGCAGTTACGTAGCACAGTACAATGAGCAGTTCTTC. This sequence joins TRBV6-2 or TRBV6-3 and TRBJ2-1; D remains ambiguous. V gave up 2 bases and J gave up 4 bases, with 9 bases separating them. There are 14 residues in the CDR3. The germline V gene encodes CDR1 MNHEY and CDR2 SVGEGT.

The chain links TRBV20-1 to TRBJ2-7; possibly TRBD2 for D (6 bases). CDR1 is DFQATT, CDR2 SNEGSKA, per germline (reference sequence). The V gene lost 4 bases and the J gene lost 4 bases, with 14 bases spanning the gap. The CDR3 is made up of 13 amino acids. The CDR3 sequence: CSAKSGHGYEQYF. Here the CDR3 DNA reads TGCAGTGCTAAGAGCGGGCACGGTTACGAGCAGTACTTC.

The chain uses TRBV6-2 or TRBV6-3 and TRBJ2-1, with D perhaps TRBD2 (5 bases). The CDR3 sequence is 13 residues long. Trimming pared 5 bases from V and 8 bases from J, leaving 13 bases between. Germline lookup yields CDR1 MNHEY and CDR2 SVGEGT. The CDR3 coding sequence is TGTGCCAGCAGTCAAACTAGAAACGATGAGCAGTTCTTC. Its protein is CASSQTRNDEQFF.

This clonotype showed up just a few times. This sequence joins TRBV3-1 and TRBJ1-1; D is perhaps TRBD1 (5 bases). V lost 4 bases, J lost 2 bases, and 14 bases lay in between. The germline CDR1 and CDR2 sequences are LGHDT and YNNKEL (reference sequence). This CDR3 is 15 amino acids long. CDR3 amino acids: CASSRTGTTNTEAFF. CDR3 DNA: TGTGCCAGCAGCCGAACCGGGACGACAAACACTGAAGCTTTCTTT. Using reference TRBV3-1 and TRBJ1-1 for the parts outside the CDR3, the full variable domain is DTAVSQTPKYLVTQMGNDKSIKCEQNLGHDTMYWYKQDSKKFLKIMFSYNNKELIINETVPNRFSPKSPDKAHLNLHINSLELGDSAVYFCASSRTGTTNTEAFFGQGTRLTVV.

The chain combines TRBV6-1 with TRBJ1-5, with D unresolved. The germline V gene encodes CDR1 MNHNS and CDR2 SASEGT. The CDR3 runs to 12 residues. Trimming took off 4 bases at V and 5 bases at J, with 6 bases between the two ends. In DNA, the CDR3 is TGTGCCAGCAGTGGGAGAGATCAGCCCCAGCATTTT. Translated, it gives CASSGRDQPQHF.

The chain has TRBV5-1 and TRBJ2-2; TRBD1 is a possible D gene (5 bases). The V gene's germline CDR1 is SGHRS and CDR2 YFSETQ. V was clipped by 0 bases and J by 6 bases, with 9 bases between them. This CDR3 is built from 14 residues. CDR3 sequence: CASSLEAGSGELFF. CDR3 coding DNA: TGCGCCAGCAGCTTGGAAGCAGGGTCCGGGGAGCTGTTTTTT. The full variable domain, its missing parts supplied by reference TRBV5-1 and TRBJ2-2, is KAGVTQTPRYLIKTRGQQVTLSCSPISGHRSVSWYQQTPGQGLQFLFEYFSETQRNKGNFPGRFSGRQFSNSRSEMNVSTLELGDSALYLCASSLEAGSGELFFGEGSRLTVL.

This clonotype was counted ten times or more. V usage is TRBV5-6 and J usage is TRBJ2-4; D not certain. V gave up 2 bases and J gave up 4 bases, with 7 bases separating them. Germline V lookup: CDR1 SGHDT, CDR2 YYEEEE. The CDR3 sequence is 13 residues long. CDR3 protein: CASSFGRKNIQYF. The CDR3 DNA follows: TGTGCCAGCAGCTTCGGCAGAAAAAACATTCAGTACTTC.

This clonotype was observed a few times. This chain uses TRBV4-2 with TRBJ2-5; D may be TRBD2 (6 bases). Germline lookup yields CDR1 LGHNA and CDR2 YNFKEQ. The CDR3 is made up of 19 amino acids. Trimming took 0 bases from V and 5 from J, leaving 25 bases between them. The CDR3 DNA reads as TGTGCCAGCAGCCAAGAAGGAAGTCCTAACGGGAGACGTGGGGAGACCCAGTACTTC. Amino acid sequence: CASSQEGSPNGRRGETQYF.

This clonotype was seen a handful of times. V usage is TRBV15 and J usage is TRBJ2-4; D ambiguous. The CDR3 extends over 15 amino acids. Germline V gives CDR1 LNHNV, CDR2 YYDKDF (reference sequence). Trimming took 1 base from V and 0 from J, leaving 7 bases between them. The CDR3 nucleotides are TGTGCCACCAGCAGAGTGGGCTTAGCCAAAAACATTCAGTACTTC. It codes for CATSRVGLAKNIQYF.